The rows below give T cell receptor beta chains drawn from one sample of a study of beta chain features in type 1 diabetes. Clones were read by immunoSEQ multiplex PCR, and TCRdb kept only the in-frame ones, dropping some. The repertoire holds around 500,000 clones, with about 32% as singletons. Material for sequencing was naive CD4+ T cells from blood. The receptors stem from a man between 18 and 29 years old in good health. The CDR3 runs from the conserved cysteine through the conserved F or W. Each record gives: J gene, V gene, clone size, D gene, CDR3 DNA, CDR3 protein. A D gene is named only where the DNA matches it firmly. A row's size may be missing; if present it is once, few, many or a size class.

>TRBJ2-3|TRBV25-1|.|.
TGTGCCAGCCGGGACGAGGTGCCAGATACGCAGTATTTT
CASRDEVPDTQYF
>TRBJ1-1|TRBV20-1|.|.
TGCAGTGCTAGATCCGGGACTGAAGCTTTCTTT
CSARSGTEAFF
>TRBJ2-1|TRBV7-9|few|TRBD2
TGTGCCAGCAGCCCCCAGTTCTTGACTAGCGGGAGTCGGAATGAGCAGTTCTTC
CASSPQFLTSGSRNEQFF
>TRBJ2-3|TRBV7-2|.|.
TGTGCCAGCAGCTTAGCGGGAGGGGGGTATACGCAGTATTTT
CASSLAGGGYTQYF
>TRBJ2-3|TRBV30|few|.
TGTGCCTGGAGTGTCCAACCTGGGACTCCAGGCACAGATACGCAGTATTTT
CAWSVQPGTPGTDTQYF
>TRBJ2-3|TRBV7-8|few|TRBD2
TGTGCCAGCAGCCCTCAGAGCGGGAGGGCCCGGGGCACAGATACGCAGTATTTT
CASSPQSGRARGTDTQYF
>TRBJ2-7|TRBV29-1|few|.
TGCAGCGCCGATTCCGGGGGCTACGAGCAGTACTTC
CSADSGGYEQYF
>TRBJ2-1|TRBV18|few|TRBD1
TGTGCCAGCTCACCACCGTTTGGGACAGGGGGCATCTACAATGAGCAGTTCTTC
CASSPPFGTGGIYNEQFF
>TRBJ2-1|TRBV10-3|few|.
TGTGCCATCAAGGAAGCGGGCCCTTACAATGAGCAGTTCTTC
CAIKEAGPYNEQFF
>TRBJ2-7|TRBV4-3|.|TRBD1
TGCGCCAGCAGCCACACGGACAGGGTCGGCGAGCAGTACTTC
CASSHTDRVGEQYF
>TRBJ2-3|TRBV5-4|.|.
TGTGCCAGCAGCCTGCAAGAGAATACGCAGTATTTT
CASSLQENTQYF
>TRBJ2-5|TRBV11-1|.|.
TGTGCCAGCAGCCCGAACCGACAGGAACAAGAGACCCAGTACTTC
CASSPNRQEQETQYF
>TRBJ2-6|TRBV10-3|.|.
TGTGCCATCAGTGAAAGACACTCTGGGGCCAACGTCCTGACTTTC
CAISERHSGANVLTF
>TRBJ2-5|TRBV7-9|few|.
TGTGCCAGCACGATGGCGTGGGAAGAGACCCAGTACTTC
CASTMAWEETQYF
>TRBJ1-1|TRBV5-1|few|.
TGCGCCAGCAGCTTGACATTGAACACTGAAGCTTTCTTT
CASSLTLNTEAFF
>TRBJ2-1|TRBV4-1|.|TRBD1
TGCGCCAGCAGCCCCAGGACAGGGAACTCCTACAATGAGCAGTTCTTC
CASSPRTGNSYNEQFF
>TRBJ2-4|TRBV30|.|TRBD2
TGTGCCTGGAGTGTACCCCGTTGGGAGGGTCGGAACATTCAGTACTTC
CAWSVPRWEGRNIQYF
>TRBJ1-1|TRBV29-1|.|.
TGCAGCGCTGGGAGGGAGGTCATGAACACTGAAGCTTTCTTT
CSAGREVMNTEAFF
>TRBJ2-1|TRBV7-9|.|TRBD2
TGTGCCAGCAGCCGAATAGCGGGAGATGGGTACAATGAGCAGTTCTTC
CASSRIAGDGYNEQFF
>TRBJ2-2|TRBV9|few|.
TGTGCCAGCAGCGGCAGAGTTAACACCGGGGAGCTGTTTTTT
CASSGRVNTGELFF
>TRBJ2-7|TRBV7-9|.|TRBD2
TGTGCCAGCAGCCCCCAGACTAGCGCGCGCGCCTACGAGCAGTACTTC
CASSPQTSARAYEQYF
>TRBJ2-1|TRBV27|.|.
TGTGCCGCCTCCAGGGTGGCTTCCTACAATGAGCAGTTCTTC
CAASRVASYNEQFF
>TRBJ2-7|TRBV30|few|.
TGTGCCTGGGGGACTCTTTCCTACGAGCAGTACTTC
CAWGTLSYEQYF
>TRBJ2-7|TRBV7-2|.|.
TGTGCCAGCAGCTTAGACGAGGGTAGGTCCTACGAGCAGTACTTC
CASSLDEGRSYEQYF
>TRBJ2-4|TRBV30|few|.
TGTGCCTGGAGGGGGGGACACATTCAGTACTTC
CAWRGGHIQYF
>TRBJ2-7|TRBV7-2|.|.
TGTGCCAGCAGCCAGTCGACTTCTGCCTACGAGCAGTACTTC
CASSQSTSAYEQYF
>TRBJ2-1|TRBV30|.|.
TGTGCCTGGAGTCCCCTCTCCTCCTACAATGAGCAGTTCTTC
CAWSPLSSYNEQFF
>TRBJ2-5|TRBV29-1|few|.
TGCAGTGGACGGGGCCAAGAGACCCAGTACTTC
CSGRGQETQYF
>TRBJ2-1|TRBV5-1|.|.
TGCGCCAGCAGCTTTGCCATCAGCGGACCGAGGGAGCAGTTCTTC
CASSFAISGPREQFF
>TRBJ2-3|TRBV23-1|few|TRBD2
TGCGCCAGCAGTCAATCTCCGAGCGGGACTAGCGGGAGGCGAGCGCAGTATTTT
CASSQSPSGTSGRRAQYF
>TRBJ2-2|TRBV7-3|.|.
TGTGCCAGCAGCTTAAGGGCTAGCCCCACCGGGGAGCTGTTTTTT
CASSLRASPTGELFF
>TRBJ1-2|TRBV30|few|.
TGTGCCTGGAGTGTAAGGGAGTGGGAGTATGGCTACACCTTC
CAWSVREWEYGYTF
>TRBJ2-7|TRBV9|.|TRBD2
TGTGCCAGCAGCGTTAGCGGGTCCTACGAGCAGTACTTC
CASSVSGSYEQYF
>TRBJ2-7|TRBV29-1|few|TRBD1
TGCAGCGGTGCCCAGGACAGGGGCTCGAGGGAGCAGTACTTC
CSGAQDRGSREQYF
>TRBJ2-6|TRBV30|.|TRBD1
TGTGCCTGGAGAGCCGGGACAGGGCTCTCTGGGGCCAACGTCCTGACTTTC
CAWRAGTGLSGANVLTF
>TRBJ2-2|TRBV15|few|.
TGTGCCACCAGCAGAGCTGGCAGAACCACCGGGGAGCTGTTTTTT
CATSRAGRTTGELFF
>TRBJ2-3|TRBV4-1|.|TRBD2
TGCGCCAGCAGCCCACGTCATAGCGGGAGTATTACAGATACGCAGTATTTT
CASSPRHSGSITDTQYF
>TRBJ2-1|TRBV29-1|.|TRBD2
TGCAGCGTTTGCGAGTCCGGGAGGAGTGAGCAGTTCTTC
CSVCESGRSEQFF
>TRBJ2-3|TRBV5-6|.|.
TGTGCCAGCAGCCACTTGGGGGTGAGGTCCCTTCTTGATACAGATACGCAGTATTTT
CASSHLGVRSLLDTDTQYF
>TRBJ1-5|TRBV29-1|.|TRBD1
TGCAGCGTTAGGACAGGGGTGAATCAGCCCCAGCATTTT
CSVRTGVNQPQHF
>TRBJ2-5|TRBV28|.|.
TGTGCCAGCACCCCAGGGGGGGCAGGGGAGACCCAGTACTTC
CASTPGGAGETQYF